This T cell receptor (beta chain) emerged from a study of radiation and T cells in renal cell carcinoma. The time point was: blood 4 weeks post-SBRT, at nephrectomy. Treatment given: 15 Gy SBRT to primary tumor, nephrectomy 4 weeks later. To note about this clone: The target antigen is unknown.

Here immunoSEQ multiplex PCR was the method, and the copy in TCRdb shows in-frame clones only, minus some. Here the sample spans under 100,000 clones, around four fifths being singletons. Findings and caveats of the study: In blood, top tumor clones expanded by 2 weeks, shrinking by 4.

The CDR3 is made up of 14 amino acids. Germline trimming cut 4 bases from V and 5 bases from J; bases unmatched to any gene: 5. Germline-derived CDR1 and CDR2 are SGHRS and YFSETQ. The receptor comes from a man in his fifties with renal cell carcinoma. The sequencing here drew on blood, taken from a patient whose treatment included radiotherapy and nephrectomy. The chain is built from TRBV5-1 and TRBJ2-1, with TRBD1 matching 8 bases. CDR3 bases: TGCGCCAGCAGCCCGGGACAGGCCGACAATGAGCAGTTCTTC. Translating it yields CASSPGQADNEQFF.